This TCR beta chain originates from a study of blood T cells in healthy people across ages. Study-level results: More naive CD4+ cells and higher diversity were found in long-lived than in aged donors.

CDR3 length: 13 residues. CDR1 is SGHRS and CDR2 is YFSETQ in the germline V gene. V dropped 1 base and J dropped 10 bases, with 12 bases sitting between them. On this clonotype itself: Its antigen is unknown.

Sample donors were healthy Caucasian individuals that came from Russia, aged roughly 6 to 95. It was with a sample-barcoded 5' primer and a J-beta primer mix that a second PCR of roughly 7 to 12 cycles was run. Individual samples furnished no less than 3 million CDR3-containing paired-end reads apiece. One entry per CDR3 protein, called by TCRdb with MiXCR from the 5' RACE reads. The data show 1.5 million to 2 million distinct CDR3 sequences, roughly 27% seen once. The J gene is TRBJ2-1, the V gene TRBV5-1; TRBD2 might be the D (6 bases). Sequenced input: blood. The TCR originated in a woman younger than 45 in good health. The CDR3, as DNA: TGCGCCAGCAGCTTGCTAGCGAGCCGGGAGCAGTTCTTC. It encodes CASSLLASREQFF.